This T cell receptor beta chain was captured by sequencing in a study of CDR3 diversity in severe acne. MiXCR, run by TCRdb on the PCR reads, gives a single entry per CDR3 protein. This sample yields roughly 100,000 distinct CDR3 sequences, of which 51% are seen a single time; 9.5% to 15% belongs to the top ten. The germline V gene encodes CDR1 DFQATT and CDR2 SNEGSKA (reference sequence). The CDR3 loop spans 13 amino acids. Trimming took off 6 bases at V and 5 bases at J, with 16 bases between the two ends. V usage is TRBV20-1 and J usage is TRBJ2-5; TRBD2 is a possible D gene (6 bases). The sample comprised blood. The receptor was derived from a male donor with acne. CDR3 DNA: TGCAGTGCCGGAGTTGGGGACTGGGAGACCCAGTACTTC. Protein sequence: CSAGVGDWETQYF.